This is a list of T cell receptor beta chains from one sample in a study of cytomegalovirus exposure and HLA in healthy donors. The method was immunoSEQ multiplex PCR; TCRdb's version includes in-frame clones alone and lacks a portion of them. Seen here are some 140,000 clones, 60% to 80% observed once, and the top ten hold over 2%. The sample taken for sequencing was PBMCs. The source of these receptors is a man aged 30-40 years in good health and CMV-seronegative. Both conserved end residues are trimmed from each CDR3.

v_gene: TRBV6-5; j_gene: TRBJ2-5; CDR3aa: ATKLRAGVGETQY
v_gene: TRBV11-2; j_gene: TRBJ2-7; CDR3aa: ASSGTGTASSYEQY
v_gene: TRBV7-9; j_gene: TRBJ1-1; CDR3aa: ASSAQGAGTEAF
v_gene: TRBV28; j_gene: TRBJ1-1; CDR3aa: ASSLPDTPGSEAF
v_gene: TRBV6-5; j_gene: TRBJ2-7; CDR3aa: ASSERTGYNEQY
v_gene: TRBV9; j_gene: TRBJ2-2; CDR3aa: ASSPSGTSGTGELF
v_gene: TRBV6-6; j_gene: TRBJ2-2; CDR3aa: ASSPGLADTGELF
v_gene: TRBV9; j_gene: TRBJ1-5; CDR3aa: ASSRTGDNQPQH
v_gene: TRBV2; j_gene: TRBJ1-2; CDR3aa: ASSFNGVGGYT
v_gene: TRBV5-1; j_gene: -; CDR3aa: ASSVAGISYEQY
v_gene: TRBV28; j_gene: TRBJ1-2; CDR3aa: ASSPPIVGYT
v_gene: TRBV28; j_gene: TRBJ2-7; CDR3aa: ASSLPTGYLGEQY
v_gene: TRBV30; j_gene: TRBJ1-5; CDR3aa: AWSPQGNQPQH
v_gene: TRBV13; j_gene: TRBJ1-1; CDR3aa: ASSLGGAGDTEAF
v_gene: TRBV7-9; j_gene: TRBJ2-1; CDR3aa: ASSPAGSSPNEQF
v_gene: TRBV27; j_gene: TRBJ2-1; CDR3aa: ASTRTGGRDEQF
v_gene: TRBV7-2; j_gene: TRBJ2-7; CDR3aa: ASSWGGSEQY
v_gene: TRBV7-9; j_gene: TRBJ1-1; CDR3aa: ASSFGRDTEAF
v_gene: TRBV5-5; j_gene: TRBJ1-4; CDR3aa: ASSRDPGRENEKLF
v_gene: TRBV6-5; j_gene: TRBJ1-1; CDR3aa: ASSYLTEAF
v_gene: TRBV27; j_gene: TRBJ2-1; CDR3aa: ASSRTGTGGYNEQF
v_gene: TRBV27; j_gene: TRBJ2-7; CDR3aa: ASRFSGRAVYEQY